These 25 T cell receptor beta chains came from one sample sequenced in a study of post-analysis software for immune sequencing data. Broader study findings: TRBV5-6, TRBV5-1 and TRBV20-1 were among several TRBV segments more frequent in patients than controls.

Their antigens are not known. Each TCR beta cDNA library carried unique molecular identifiers. From the PCR reads, TCRdb called clonotypes with MiXCR, one entry per CDR3 protein. The sample contains roughly 400,000 distinct CDR3 sequences, 30% to 40% of which appear only once. Sample: blood. The receptors shown here come from a girl aged 2 to 9 with multiple sclerosis.

There are a few counts of this clonotype. V gene TRBV6-5 combines with J gene TRBJ2-6; the match to TRBD2 covers 9 bases. Germline lookup yields CDR1 MNHEY and CDR2 SVGAGI. The CDR3 consists of 20 residues. Trimming removed 4 bases from V and 0 bases from J; junction bases left unmatched: 13. CDR3 DNA: TGTGCCAGCAGTTTAACGGCGGGGGGGCAACTACGCTCTGGGGCCAACGTCCTGACTTTC. Residues: CASSLTAGGQLRSGANVLTF.

The chain employs TRBV20-1 and TRBJ2-1, with D hard to call. The CDR3 has 13 amino acids. V dropped 3 bases and J dropped 1 base, with 7 bases sitting between them. CDR1 and CDR2 (germline): DFQATT, SNEGSKA (reference sequence). The CDR3 here is CSASAPSYNEQFF. The CDR3 nucleotides are TGCAGTGCTAGCGCTCCGTCCTACAATGAGCAGTTCTTC.

J is TRBJ2-7 and V is TRBV7-2, with D perhaps matching TRBD2 (6 bases). CDR3 length equals 17 residues. With 1 base removed from V and 4 bases from J, the gap between germline ends came to 20 bases. The germline CDR1 and CDR2 sequences are SGHTA and FQGNSA. This CDR3 reads CASSLVRFGGLSYEQYF. The CDR3 coding sequence is TGTGCCAGCAGCTTAGTTAGGTTCGGGGGTCTTTCGTACGAGCAGTACTTC.

Concerning this clonotype: The missing conserved phenylalanine or tryptophan at the end of this CDR3 makes a read error likely. The chain recombines TRBV5-1 with TRBJ1-2, with D uncertain. Germline V CDR1 and CDR2: SGHRS, YFSETQ. V was shortened by 0 bases and J by 5 bases, with 20 bases between the two germline ends. The CDR3 runs 17 residues. CDR3 sequence reads: CASSLGIGSISGYGYTS. The CDR3 coding sequence is TGCGCCAGCAGCTTGGGAATAGGCTCGATTTCTGGATATGGCTACACCTCC.

V and J are TRBV28 and TRBJ1-1; D is ambiguous. CDR1 MDHEN and CDR2 SYDVKM come from the germline V gene. The CDR3 covers 12 residues. Trimming left V 1 base short and J 8 bases short, with 8 bases between. CDR3 residues: CASSLSPREAFF. CDR3 in DNA: TGTGCCAGCAGTTTATCCCCGAGAGAAGCTTTCTTT. Full variable domain (outside the CDR3, taken from reference TRBV28 and TRBJ1-1): DVKVTQSSRYLVKRTGEKVFLECVQDMDHENMFWYRQDPGLGLRLIYFSYDVKMKEKGDIPEGYSVSREKKERFSLILESASTNQTSMYLCASSLSPREAFFGQGTRLTVV.

This clonotype has only a few counts. The chain uses TRBV2 and TRBJ1-6; D gene uncertain. Trimming took off 3 bases at V and 0 bases at J, with 6 bases between the two ends. Germline CDR1 and CDR2: SNHLY and FYNNEI. This CDR3 comprises 15 residues. The CDR3 DNA reads as TGTGCCAGCAGTGATGTCGACTCCTATAATTCACCCCTCCACTTT. Its protein is CASSDVDSYNSPLHF.

This chain joins TRBV12-3 or TRBV12-4 and TRBJ1-4; unclear D gene. Deletions cut 5 bases from V and 0 bases from J, with 10 bases between. This CDR3 contains 15 residues. The CDR3 is CASSARYATNEKLFF. The CDR3 DNA follows: TGTGCCAGCAGTGCCCGATATGCAACTAATGAAAAACTGTTTTTT.

This clonotype has a handful of counts. The chain is built from TRBV14 and TRBJ2-6; 8 nucleotides match TRBD1. The trim removed 5 bases at V and 0 bases at J, leaving 6 bases unmatched. The CDR3 is made up of 17 amino acids. The germline V gene encodes CDR1 SGHDN and CDR2 FVKESK. CDR3 coding DNA: TGTGCCAGCAGCGGACAGGGCCTTCGCTCTGGGGCCAACGTCCTGACTTTC. The encoded protein is CASSGQGLRSGANVLTF.

The V gene is TRBV3-1, the J gene TRBJ2-3; D perhaps matches TRBD2 (6 bases). The germline gives CDR1 LGHDT, CDR2 YNNKEL (reference sequence). The CDR3 loop spans 16 amino acids. The germline V and J ends were trimmed by 1 base and 2 bases, with 13 bases remaining between them. Written as DNA, the CDR3 is TGTGCCAGCAGCCAAGTGGAGGGAGTAATCACAGATACGCAGTATTTT. It specifies CASSQVEGVITDTQYF.

The chain joins TRBV30 to TRBJ1-2; the D gene is possibly TRBD1 (5 bases). The CDR3 sequence is 13 residues long. The germline V and J ends were trimmed by 3 bases and 4 bases, with 12 bases remaining between them. Germline V gene sequence: CDR1 GTSNPN, CDR2 SVGIG (reference sequence). The CDR3 nucleotides read TGTGCCTGGAGCGCGACAGTTTCCTATGGCTACACCTTC. It codes for CAWSATVSYGYTF. Together with reference TRBV30 and TRBJ1-2, the CDR3 gives the full variable domain: SQTIHQWPATLVQPVGSPLSLECTVEGTSNPNLYWYRQAAGRGLQLLFYSVGIGQISSEVPQNLSASRPQDRQFILSSKKLLLSDSGFYLCAWSATVSYGYTFGSGTRLTVV.

This clonotype was detected only a few times. V usage is TRBV4-3 and J usage is TRBJ2-3, with unresolved D. The germline CDR1 and CDR2 sequences are LGHNA and YSLEER. The CDR3 contains 16 residues. The V end was cut by 1 base, the J end by 5 bases, with 16 bases between. CDR3 coding DNA: TGCGCCAGCAGCCAAGCGGAGAGGCCCCTTGGAGATACGCAGTATTTT. Amino acid sequence: CASSQAERPLGDTQYF.

This clonotype occurred a few times. J is TRBJ1-2 and V is TRBV28; D gene ambiguous. CDR1 is MDHEN, CDR2 SYDVKM, per germline. V was trimmed by 3 bases and J by 6 bases, leaving 11 bases between them. There are 13 residues in the CDR3. The CDR3 spells CASSFFFGDGYTF. The CDR3 DNA follows: TGTGCCAGCAGTTTCTTCTTCGGGGATGGCTACACCTTC.

There are a few counts of this clonotype. The chain recombines TRBV7-6 with TRBJ2-3; D gene unclear. CDR3 length: 16 residues. V was shortened by 2 bases and J by 3 bases, with 15 bases between the two germline ends. Germline loops: CDR1 SGHVS, CDR2 FNYEAQ. CDR3 residues: CASSLTPFPGTDTQYF. Written as DNA, the CDR3 is TGTGCCAGCAGCTTAACCCCCTTCCCCGGTACAGATACGCAGTATTTT.

This clonotype was picked up a small number of times. The chain uses TRBV6-1 and TRBJ1-4; unclear D gene. The CDR3 extends over 14 amino acids. CDR1 MNHNS and CDR2 SASEGT come from the germline V gene. The V end lost 6 bases, the J end lost 6 bases, and 14 bases lay between the germline ends. The CDR3 region has the DNA TGTGCCAGCAGCGTACTCAAGAAGGATGAAAAACTGTTTTTT. Amino acids: CASSVLKKDEKLFF.

A few counts support this clonotype. The V and J genes are TRBV12-3 or TRBV12-4 and TRBJ2-1, with 7 bases identical to TRBD2. V shed 4 bases and J 4 bases; nucleotides not matched to a gene: 10. The CDR3 length is 16 residues. This CDR3 is CASSSKVQRGYNEQFF. DNA of the CDR3: TGTGCCAGCAGTTCCAAGGTCCAGCGGGGTTACAATGAGCAGTTCTTC.

This chain connects TRBV6-5 to TRBJ2-7, with D tentatively TRBD1 (5 bases). This CDR3 comprises 13 residues. From germline, CDR1 is MNHEY and CDR2 SVGAGI. V was trimmed by 2 bases and J by 1 base, leaving 6 bases between them. Written as DNA, the CDR3 is TGTGCCAGCAGTTACGCAGGGTCCTACGAGCAGTACTTC. This translates into CASSYAGSYEQYF.

The chain couples TRBV29-1 to TRBJ1-2; D is perhaps TRBD1 (5 bases). CDR3 length: 12 residues. Deletions cut 7 bases from V and 4 bases from J, with 13 bases between. Germline V gene lookup returns CDR1 SQVTM and CDR2 ANQGSEA. The CDR3 reads CSARGGSYGYTF. In DNA, the CDR3 is TGCAGCGCCCGGGGGGGAAGCTATGGCTACACCTTC.

This sequence joins TRBV12-3 or TRBV12-4 and TRBJ1-2; possibly TRBD1 for D (5 bases). Between the trimmed V and J ends, which lost 3 bases and 3 bases, there was a span of 11 bases. There are 14 residues in the CDR3. The CDR3 DNA follows: TGTGCCAGCAGTTTTGGGGGGGGAGACTATGGCTACACCTTC. This codes for CASSFGGGDYGYTF.

This clonotype was seen a handful of times. This chain uses TRBV4-3 with TRBJ2-7; a possible D gene is TRBD1 (6 bases). V was clipped by 0 bases and J by 0 bases, with 15 bases between them. The CDR3 covers 17 residues. CDR1 is LGHNA, CDR2 YSLEER, per germline. The CDR3: CASSQDRTVKSSYEQYF. The CDR3 DNA reads as TGCGCCAGCAGCCAAGATCGGACAGTCAAGAGCTCCTACGAGCAGTACTTC.

The chain is built from TRBV28 and TRBJ2-3; D is uncertain. V dropped 5 bases and J dropped 7 bases, with 13 bases sitting between them. Germline-derived CDR1 and CDR2 are MDHEN and SYDVKM. This CDR3 has 13 amino acids. The CDR3 spells CASSPVYRYTQYF. The CDR3 bases are TGTGCCAGCAGTCCGGTCTATAGATATACGCAGTATTTT. Variable domain in full (rest from reference TRBV28 and TRBJ2-3): DVKVTQSSRYLVKRTGEKVFLECVQDMDHENMFWYRQDPGLGLRLIYFSYDVKMKEKGDIPEGYSVSREKKERFSLILESASTNQTSMYLCASSPVYRYTQYFGPGTRLTVL.

This clonotype was counted a few times. The rearrangement links TRBV29-1 to TRBJ2-3; D perhaps matches TRBD2 (6 bases). The length of the CDR3 is 13 residues. CDR1 and CDR2 (germline): SQVTM, ANQGSEA. V shed 2 bases and J shed 2 bases, with 8 bases lying between them. DNA for the CDR3: TGCAGCGTTGAACGGACTAACACAGATACGCAGTATTTT. It specifies CSVERTNTDTQYF.

This clonotype was seen a handful of times. The CDR3 is CASSSGEPDVTYEQYF. CDR3 coding DNA: TGTGCCAGCAGCTCGGGGGAACCGGACGTCACCTACGAGCAGTACTTC. The rearrangement uses TRBV7-9 and TRBJ2-7, with a weak D call TRBD2 (6 bases). Per germline, CDR1 SEHNR and CDR2 FQNEAQ (reference sequence). This CDR3 region has 16 residues. The germline V and J ends were trimmed by 4 bases and 2 bases, with 18 bases remaining between them.

The chain couples TRBV7-2 to TRBJ1-1; TRBD1 might be the D (5 bases). Deletions cut 4 bases from V and 9 bases from J, with 15 bases between. Per germline, CDR1 SGHTA and CDR2 FQGNSA. The CDR3 extends over 13 amino acids. CDR3 sequence (DNA): TGTGCCAGCAGCTCCCCGCGGAGACAGAAAGCTTTCTTT. Its protein is CASSSPRRQKAFF.

V gene TRBV5-1 combines with J gene TRBJ2-1; possible D gene TRBD1, 6 bases. From germline, CDR1 is SGHRS and CDR2 YFSETQ. CDR3 length: 14 amino acids. The ends were cut back, 3 bases at V and 7 bases at J, with 14 bases in the middle. The DNA of the CDR3 is TGCGCCAGCAGCTCCGGGACATTGGGGAATGAGCAGTTCTTC. Translated: CASSSGTLGNEQFF.

The chain uses TRBV28 and TRBJ1-2, with 7 bases that match TRBD1. The ends lost 6 bases at V and 2 bases at J; junction bases unmatched: 6. CDR1 and CDR2 from the germline V gene are MDHEN and SYDVKM. CDR3 length: 14 amino acids. The CDR3 protein is CASRPTGQNYGYTF. The CDR3 nucleotides read TGTGCCAGCAGGCCCACGGGACAGAACTATGGCTACACCTTC.